The 27 T cell receptor beta chains below were found in one sample sequenced in a study of early T cells in non-severe SARS-CoV-2 infection. From the 5' RACE reads, TCRdb called clonotypes with MiXCR, one entry per CDR3 protein. This repertoire shows 55,000 to 70,000 distinct CDR3 sequences, over 10% found once; its top ten account for around 4.9%. The specimen was whole blood. The receptor set was obtained from an adult who was a healthcare worker with PCR-confirmed SARS-CoV-2 infection or an uninfected control (not recorded which).

V is TRBV27 and J is TRBJ1-1; 7 bases are shared with TRBD1. The CDR3 length is 14 residues. Germline-derived CDR1 and CDR2 are MNHEY and SMNVEV (reference sequence). V gave up 6 bases and J gave up 1 base; unmatched junction bases: 5. CDR3 DNA: TGTGCCAGCAGGATGGGACAGCCGAACACTGAAGCTTTCTTT. Its translation is CASRMGQPNTEAFF.

Many counts were recorded for this clonotype. This sequence joins TRBV7-2 and TRBJ2-1, with D maybe TRBD1 (5 bases). The V and J ends lost 5 bases and 0 bases respectively, with 11 bases between them. CDR3 length: 15 amino acids. CDR1 and CDR2 from the germline V gene are SGHTA and FQGNSA. The DNA of the CDR3 is TGTGCCAGCAGCCAAGGGGCTAGCTCCTACAATGAGCAGTTCTTC. Translated, it gives CASSQGASSYNEQFF.

The chain is built from TRBV5-1 and TRBJ1-1; the D is unclear. This CDR3 is 13 amino acids long. With 4 bases removed from V and 1 base from J, the gap between germline ends came to 8 bases. The V gene's germline CDR1 is SGHRS and CDR2 YFSETQ. The CDR3 region has the DNA TGCGCCAGCAGCCTGGATTGGAACACTGAAGCTTTCTTT. The encoded protein is CASSLDWNTEAFF.

This clonotype showed up just a few times. CDR3 sequence: CSVEDGAYGYTF. CDR3 DNA: TGCAGCGTTGAAGATGGAGCATATGGCTACACCTTC. The V call is TRBV29-1, the J call TRBJ1-2, with D uncertain. Germline assignment: CDR1 SQVTM and CDR2 ANQGSEA. Trimming removed 0 bases at V and 5 bases at J, with 7 bases between. The CDR3 is 12 residues long.

The V gene is TRBV2, the J gene TRBJ1-1; no reliable D call. Looked up from germline, CDR1 is SNHLY and CDR2 is FYNNEI. V was clipped by 3 bases and J by 1 base, with 9 bases between them. The CDR3 covers 14 residues. CDR3 DNA sequence: TGTGCCAGCAGTGAGAATACGGGGAACACTGAAGCTTTCTTT. Translation: CASSENTGNTEAFF.

This clonotype has a handful of counts. The chain couples TRBV9 to TRBJ2-5; D is unclear. V was pared by 0 bases and J by 7 bases, with 7 bases between. The CDR3 is 12 amino acids. Germline V CDR1 and CDR2: SGDLS, YYNGEE. CDR3 bases: TGTGCCAGCAGCGTAGGAATTGGGACCCAGTACTTC. Protein product: CASSVGIGTQYF.

This clonotype came up a few times. The chain couples TRBV20-1 to TRBJ2-3, with 10 bases identical to TRBD2. Germline V CDR1 and CDR2: DFQATT, SNEGSKA (reference sequence). This CDR3 comprises 17 residues. V lost 3 bases, J lost 2 bases, and 11 bases stayed unmatched. DNA of the CDR3: TGCAGTGCTAGCCCCAATTTAGCGGGAGGCCACACAGATACGCAGTATTTT. This codes for CSASPNLAGGHTDTQYF.

Ten or more counts support this clonotype. The gene calls are TRBV11-2 and TRBJ2-2, with a tentative D call TRBD2 (6 bases). The germline CDR1 and CDR2 sequences are SGHAT and FQNNGV. This CDR3 has 15 residues. The V gene lost 1 base and the J gene lost 1 base, with 7 bases spanning the gap. The CDR3 loop reads CASSLGTKNTGELFF. The CDR3, as DNA: TGTGCCAGCAGCTTAGGGACTAAGAACACCGGGGAGCTGTTTTTT.

Only a few counts were recorded for this clonotype. The gene calls are TRBV11-2 and TRBJ1-1, with TRBD1 matching 8 bases. This CDR3 spans 14 amino acids. V was pared by 5 bases and J by 4 bases, with 6 bases of the junction left unmatched. Germline-derived CDR1 and CDR2 are SGHAT and FQNNGV. For the CDR3, the DNA is TGTGCCAGCAGCCCGCAGGGGGCTGGCACTGAAGCTTTCTTT. Its protein is CASSPQGAGTEAFF. The variable domain in full, with the rest retrieved from reference TRBV11-2 and TRBJ1-1, is EAGVAQSPRYKIIEKRQSVAFWCNPISGHATLYWYQQILGQGPKLLIQFQNNGVVDDSQLPKDRFSAERLKGVDSTLKIQPAKLEDSAVYLCASSPQGAGTEAFFGQGTRLTVV.

A few counts support this clonotype. This chain links TRBV20-1 with TRBJ2-5, with 8 nucleotides matching TRBD2. The CDR3 length is 17 residues. J lost 1 base, V lost 3 bases, and 13 bases had no gene match. CDR1 and CDR2 from the germline V gene are DFQATT and SNEGSKA (reference sequence). Written as DNA, the CDR3 is TGCAGTGCTAGCACCCTAGCGGGCCACGAAGCCCAAGAGACCCAGTACTTC. Encoded protein: CSASTLAGHEAQETQYF.

The gene calls are TRBV7-9 and TRBJ2-7, with D perhaps matching TRBD2 (5 bases). The V end lost 7 bases, the J end lost 2 bases, and 18 bases lay between the germline ends. The V gene's germline CDR1 is SEHNR and CDR2 FQNEAQ (reference sequence). The CDR3 spans 15 residues. The CDR3 DNA reads TGTGCCAGCACTGGGAGTCTTGCGGAACCCTACGAGCAGTACTTC. It codes for CASTGSLAEPYEQYF.

At least ten counts were recorded for this clonotype. The rearrangement links TRBV4-2 to TRBJ1-2; D is unresolved. The CDR3 loop spans 11 amino acids. V lost 3 bases and J lost 5, with 4 bases in between. Germline CDR1 reads LGHNA; CDR2 reads YNFKEQ. For the CDR3, the DNA is TGTGCCAGCAGCCACCAGTATGGCTACACCTTC. Protein sequence: CASSHQYGYTF.

The rearrangement joins TRBV20-1 to TRBJ2-1, with D possibly being TRBD2 (5 bases). From germline, CDR1 is DFQATT and CDR2 SNEGSKA (reference sequence). V lost 3 bases and J lost 4, with 25 bases in between. This CDR3 contains 18 residues. The CDR3 region has the DNA TGCAGTGCTAGGAACCTCGACGGAGCCCGGGGTCAGTACAATGAGCAGTTCTTC. This sequence encodes CSARNLDGARGQYNEQFF.

This clonotype was seen repeatedly, ten times or more. The chain is built from TRBV12-3 or TRBV12-4 and TRBJ1-5, with D uncertain. The CDR3 runs 17 residues. Trimming shortened V by 1 base and J by 0 bases, and 13 bases separated the two germline ends. The CDR3 reads CASSLDSAASSNQPQHF. In DNA form, the CDR3 reads TGTGCCAGCAGTTTAGACTCGGCGGCCTCTAGCAATCAGCCCCAGCATTTT.

V is TRBV18 and J is TRBJ2-6, with D perhaps TRBD1 (6 bases). Germline V CDR1 and CDR2: KGHSH, LQKENI. The V and J ends lost 2 bases and 2 bases respectively, with 16 bases between them. There are 18 residues in the CDR3. The CDR3 loop reads CASSPMQGIYAGANVLTF. In DNA, the CDR3 is TGTGCCAGCTCACCAATGCAGGGGATATACGCTGGGGCCAACGTCCTGACTTTC.

This clonotype has at least ten counts. In DNA form, the CDR3 reads TGTGCCAGCAGCCCTGGCGGCCCAGAATTAATGTACTTC. This translates into CASSPGGPELMYF. The rearrangement joins TRBV7-9 to TRBJ2-5; D gene ambiguous. Per germline, CDR1 SEHNR and CDR2 FQNEAQ (reference sequence). The CDR3 runs to 13 residues. The V end was cut by 5 bases, the J end by 13 bases, with 20 bases between.

The CDR3 region is CASSKDLLAKNIQYF. The CDR3 DNA is TGTGCCAGCAGTAAGGACCTTCTAGCCAAAAACATTCAGTACTTC. The chain employs TRBV12-3 or TRBV12-4 and TRBJ2-4; unclear D gene. The CDR3 extends over 15 amino acids. V dropped 5 bases and J dropped 0 bases, with 11 bases sitting between them.

This clonotype appeared many times. This chain connects TRBV5-5 to TRBJ2-5, with TRBD1 matching over 9 bases. Germline loops: CDR1 SGHKS, CDR2 YYEKEE (reference sequence). The CDR3 is 15 residues long. V dropped 4 bases and J dropped 5; count of bases not matched to a gene: 9. CDR3 nucleotide sequence: TGTGCCAGCAGCCCCACAAACAGGGGGCTGGAGACCCAGTACTTC. Residues: CASSPTNRGLETQYF.

This clonotype was counted ten times or more. The chain has TRBV6-2 or TRBV6-3 and TRBJ1-2; no firm D call. Germline V gives CDR1 MNHEY, CDR2 SVGEGT. The CDR3 extends over 12 amino acids. V was shortened by 7 bases and J by 8 bases, with 14 bases between the two germline ends. DNA for the CDR3: TGTGCCAGCACCCAACCGGCAGGAGGCTACACCTTC. Amino acids: CASTQPAGGYTF.

J is TRBJ1-4 and V is TRBV5-1; D remains unclear. The CDR3 is 18 residues long. The V gene lost 0 bases and the J gene lost 0 bases, with 15 bases spanning the gap. The germline V gene encodes CDR1 SGHRS and CDR2 YFSETQ. The CDR3 region has the DNA TGCGCCAGCAGCTTGGCCAGTTTAGGCAGTACAACTAATGAAAAACTGTTTTTT. Translating gives CASSLASLGSTTNEKLFF.

This clonotype occurred many times. The genes are TRBV7-9 and TRBJ1-2; the D gene is possibly TRBD1 (5 bases). Trimming cost V 7 bases and J 3 bases, with 21 bases left between them. The CDR3 totals 16 residues. Germline V gene lookup returns CDR1 SEHNR and CDR2 FQNEAQ (reference sequence). The CDR3 reads CASIPGGGAEDYGYTF. The CDR3 DNA sequence: TGTGCCAGCATCCCCGGGGGGGGTGCAGAGGACTATGGCTACACCTTC.

This clonotype was observed many times. The chain uses TRBV7-9 and TRBJ1-4; 9 bases agree with TRBD1. This CDR3 comprises 15 residues. Germline CDR1 is SEHNR and CDR2 is FQNEAQ (reference sequence). The V and J ends lost 5 bases and 9 bases, in that order; junction bases with no gene match: 10. CDR3 in amino acids: CASSGRTGAGKKLFF. The DNA of the CDR3 is TGTGCCAGCAGCGGAAGGACAGGGGCAGGGAAAAAACTGTTTTTT.

This clonotype showed up many times. The chain is built from TRBV9 and TRBJ2-5; 9 positions agree with TRBD2. The trim removed 0 bases at V and 2 bases at J, leaving 8 bases unmatched. CDR3 size: 17 residues. CDR1 and CDR2 (germline): SGDLS, YYNGEE. DNA for the CDR3: TGTGCCAGCAGCGTAGCGCAACCAGGACTAGCGCAAGAGACCCAGTACTTC. Its translation is CASSVAQPGLAQETQYF.

This clonotype turned up a few times. The chain employs TRBV7-8 and TRBJ2-3; D unclear. This CDR3 comprises 16 residues. The germline V gene encodes CDR1 SGHVS and CDR2 FQNEAQ. The ends were cut back, 4 bases at V and 0 bases at J, with 14 bases in the middle. Written as DNA, the CDR3 is TGTGCCAGCAGCTCCCTGCGGTCCGGGAGCACAGATACGCAGTATTTT. This sequence encodes CASSSLRSGSTDTQYF.

This clonotype has only a few counts. The gene calls are TRBV29-1 and TRBJ1-5; D is unresolved. The CDR3 has 13 amino acids. V lost 4 bases to trimming and J lost 9 bases, with 16 bases between them. CDR1 SQVTM and CDR2 ANQGSEA come from the germline V gene. The CDR3 reads CSVGWGPEGPQHF. In DNA form, the CDR3 reads TGCAGCGTTGGATGGGGTCCGGAAGGGCCCCAGCATTTT.

This clonotype has more than one count but fewer than ten. The chain couples TRBV10-2 to TRBJ1-5, with D possibly matching TRBD1 (6 bases). The germline gives CDR1 WSHSY, CDR2 SAAADI. This CDR3 is 14 amino acids long. Between the trimmed V and J ends, which lost 6 bases and 7 bases, there was a span of 16 bases. The CDR3 loop reads CASRHRDLSQPQHF. CDR3 DNA: TGCGCCAGCAGGCACAGGGACCTGAGCCAGCCCCAGCATTTT.

This clonotype occurred many times. The chain combines TRBV3-1 with TRBJ2-7; 10 bases are a match to TRBD1. CDR1 and CDR2 from the germline V gene are LGHDT and YNNKEL (reference sequence). Trimming at V came to 6 bases and at J to 12 bases, leaving 8 bases not matched to a gene. This CDR3 is 12 amino acids long. CDR3 residues: CASRGQGPGWYF. The CDR3 region has the DNA TGTGCCAGCAGGGGACAGGGGCCTGGTTGGTACTTC.